Below, 27 T cell receptor beta chains from the same sample are listed, as sequenced in a study of T-cell memory formation after mild COVID-19. TCRdb called the 5' RACE reads again in MiXCR, with one record for every CDR3 protein. Of a few hundred thousand distinct CDR3 sequences in the sample, 20% to 25% were seen once. Sequencing was performed on PBMCs or a T cell subset sorted from them (not recorded which). Receptor source: an adult woman who had mild COVID-19 (a few samples of this study predate the infection). Cell type and time point are not known.

This clonotype was picked up a small number of times. The chain carries TRBV27 and TRBJ2-4; D is possibly TRBD2 (5 bases). CDR3 length: 13 residues. The germline V gene encodes CDR1 MNHEY and CDR2 SMNVEV (reference sequence). V was cut by 6 bases and J by 6 bases, with 12 bases left in between. CDR3 loop: CASRAAGVNIQYF. The CDR3 nucleotides read TGTGCCAGCAGGGCCGCCGGGGTAAACATTCAGTACTTC.

The V and J genes are TRBV15 and TRBJ1-1; D is unclear. Looked up from germline, CDR1 is LNHNV and CDR2 is YYDKDF (reference sequence). There are 14 residues in the CDR3. V was shortened by 0 bases and J by 0 bases, with 5 bases between the two germline ends. CDR3 amino acids: CATSRDIMNTEAFF. Written as DNA, the CDR3 is TGTGCCACCAGCAGAGATATCATGAACACTGAAGCTTTCTTT.

This rearrangement joins TRBV7-2 to TRBJ1-2; D gene uncertain. V shed 5 bases and J shed 7 bases, with 14 bases lying between them. Germline CDR1 and CDR2: SGHTA and FQGNSA. CDR3 length: 13 residues. CDR3 sequence (DNA): TGTGCCAGCAGCCCAGGAGTTGTTGCTGGCTACACCTTC. Encoded protein: CASSPGVVAGYTF.

The chain employs TRBV6-5 and TRBJ2-7; 9 bases fit TRBD2. Germline CDR1 and CDR2: MNHEY and SVGAGI. The CDR3 spans 17 residues. J lost 3 bases, V lost 2 bases, and 11 bases had no gene match. CDR3 loop: CASSYTLTSGALYEQYF. CDR3 coding DNA: TGTGCCAGCAGTTACACCCTGACTAGCGGTGCCCTCTACGAGCAGTACTTC.

The chain couples TRBV7-2 to TRBJ1-5, with unresolved D. Germline lookup yields CDR1 SGHTA and CDR2 FQGNSA. CDR3 length: 13 amino acids. Trimming left V 4 bases short and J 5 bases short, with 9 bases between. The CDR3 region is CASSYERDQPQHF. Written as DNA, the CDR3 is TGTGCCAGCAGCTACGAACGGGATCAGCCCCAGCATTTT.

This clonotype was counted only a few times. The CDR3 protein is CASSHPGSANEQFF. In DNA form, the CDR3 reads TGCGCCAGCAGCCACCCAGGCAGTGCGAATGAGCAGTTCTTC. The V call is TRBV5-1, the J call TRBJ2-1; D unresolved. Trimming pared 4 bases from V and 7 bases from J, leaving 15 bases between. Germline V CDR1 and CDR2: SGHRS, YFSETQ. The CDR3 spans 14 residues.

This clonotype was detected a few times. The J gene is TRBJ2-2, the V gene TRBV12-3 or TRBV12-4, with D uncertain. With 7 bases removed from V and 6 bases from J, the gap between germline ends came to 6 bases. This CDR3 spans 11 amino acids. CDR3 amino acids: CASTHSGELFF. The CDR3 coding sequence is TGTGCCAGCACCCATTCCGGGGAGCTGTTTTTT.

This clonotype was counted between two and nine times. V usage is TRBV12-3 or TRBV12-4 and J usage is TRBJ1-5; 7 bases agree with TRBD1. This CDR3 has 13 amino acids. Unmatched junction bases numbered 4, after V lost 7 bases and J lost 4 bases. CDR3 sequence (DNA): TGTGCCAGCACCGGGACAGAAAATCAGCCCCAGCATTTT. Encoded protein: CASTGTENQPQHF.

In its sample, this clonotype was seen a few times. V is TRBV7-8 and J is TRBJ1-2, with a tentative D call TRBD1 (6 bases). The CDR3 has 15 amino acids. With 5 bases removed from V and 2 bases from J, the gap between germline ends came to 15 bases. Germline assignment: CDR1 SGHVS and CDR2 FQNEAQ. CDR3 in amino acids: CASSRNRESNYGYTF. As DNA, the CDR3 is TGTGCCAGCAGCCGAAACAGGGAGTCCAACTATGGCTACACCTTC.

The CDR3 here is CASGYDRSGTGEQFF. The CDR3 bases are TGTGCTAGTGGTTATGATCGTAGCGGGACGGGTGAGCAGTTCTTC. This chain joins TRBV12-5 and TRBJ2-1; 8 bases line up with TRBD2. J lost 9 bases, V lost 4 bases, and 11 bases had no gene match. Germline CDR1 LGHNT, CDR2 FRNRAP. The CDR3 spans 15 residues.

The V gene is TRBV7-6, the J gene TRBJ1-1; tentative D call: TRBD1 (5 bases). Trimming removed 5 bases at V and 6 bases at J, with 19 bases between. Germline V gene data show CDR1 as SGHVS and CDR2 as FNYEAQ. This CDR3 spans 15 amino acids. The CDR3, as DNA: TGTGCCAGCAGCCCCCCCGGGACCCGGGACGCTGAAGCTTTCTTT. Protein sequence: CASSPPGTRDAEAFF.

The chain links TRBV27 to TRBJ1-1; TRBD1 is a possible D gene (6 bases). This CDR3 is built from 15 residues. Per germline, CDR1 MNHEY and CDR2 SMNVEV (reference sequence). Deletions cut 5 bases from V and 4 bases from J, with 17 bases between. The DNA for the CDR3 is TGTGCCAGCAGTGGGGGGACACCCGCCTCCACTGAAGCTTTCTTT. Protein sequence: CASSGGTPASTEAFF.

This clonotype was found a few times. The chain links TRBV29-1 to TRBJ1-5; D not certain. Trimming shortened V by 7 bases and J by 1 base, and 11 bases separated the two germline ends. Per the germline V gene, CDR1 is SQVTM and CDR2 is ANQGSEA. The CDR3 runs 13 residues. The CDR3 spells CSGRAVSNQPQHF. CDR3 nucleotides: TGCAGCGGGCGGGCCGTCAGCAATCAGCCCCAGCATTTT.

This chain joins TRBV3-1 and TRBJ1-1; the D gene is possibly TRBD1 (5 bases). Germline loops: CDR1 LGHDT, CDR2 YNNKEL (reference sequence). With 7 bases removed from V and 6 bases from J, the gap between germline ends came to 12 bases. This CDR3 has 12 amino acids. This chain's CDR3 is CASNLGTAEAFF. For the CDR3, the DNA is TGTGCCAGCAACTTGGGGACCGCTGAAGCTTTCTTT.

In regard to this clonotype: One junction end does not reproduce the germline sequence, and a read error may be involved. The chain combines TRBV6-6 with TRBJ2-7; 8 nucleotides align to TRBD1. Per germline, CDR1 MNHNY and CDR2 SVGAGI (reference sequence). The CDR3 extends over 12 amino acids. CDR3 sequence (DNA): TGTGCCAGCAGCCCCGGGACAGGCCTGAAGGGCTTC. It is translated as CASSPGTGLKGF.

This chain uses TRBV4-1 with TRBJ2-7; 11 nucleotides agree with TRBD1. There are 15 residues in the CDR3. Trimming cost V 2 bases and J 2 bases; bases outside gene matches: 2. Germline lookup yields CDR1 MGHRA and CDR2 YSYEKL. This CDR3 is CASSQMGQGAYEQYF. The CDR3 DNA sequence: TGCGCCAGCAGCCAAATGGGACAGGGGGCCTACGAGCAGTACTTC.

This clonotype was seen a handful of times. The chain links TRBV11-2 to TRBJ2-3, with TRBD2 matching over 11 bases. Germline V CDR1 and CDR2: SGHAT, FQNNGV. V trimming: 3 bases; J trimming: 2 bases; junction bases outside the gene matches: 1. The CDR3 loop spans 15 amino acids. CDR3 protein: CASSFSGRATDTQYF. As DNA, the CDR3 is TGTGCCAGCAGCTTTAGCGGGAGGGCCACAGATACGCAGTATTTT.

V and J are TRBV28 and TRBJ2-3; 7 nucleotides line up with TRBD1. CDR3 length: 14 residues. J gave up 2 bases and V 7 bases, and 6 bases lay outside the gene matches. Per the germline V gene, CDR1 is MDHEN and CDR2 is SYDVKM. CDR3 protein: CASNPQGFTDTQYF. The CDR3 nucleotides read TGTGCCAGCAACCCACAGGGGTTCACAGATACGCAGTATTTT.

The V gene is TRBV7-3, the J gene TRBJ2-1; the match to TRBD2 covers 8 bases. Trimming at V came to 3 bases and at J to 6 bases, leaving 1 base not matched to a gene. CDR3 size: 13 residues. CDR1 is SGHTA, CDR2 FQGTGA, per germline. The CDR3 is CASSFTSGNEQFF. The DNA of the CDR3 is TGTGCCAGCAGCTTTACTAGCGGCAATGAGCAGTTCTTC.

V usage is TRBV7-9 and J usage is TRBJ2-1; D gene uncertain. The germline V gene has CDR1 SEHNR and CDR2 FQNEAQ (reference sequence). The V gene lost 3 bases and the J gene lost 10 bases, with 10 bases spanning the gap. This CDR3 has 12 amino acids. In DNA form, the CDR3 reads TGTGCCAGCAGCTTCCAGCAACGCGAGCAGTTCTTC. Translation gives CASSFQQREQFF. Full variable domain (outside the CDR3, taken from reference TRBV7-9 and TRBJ2-1): DTGVSQNPRHKITKRGQNVTFRCDPISEHNRLYWYRQTLGQGPEFLTYFQNEAQLEKSRLLSDRFSAERPKGSFSTLEIQRTEQGDSAMYLCASSFQQREQFFGPGTRLTVL.

In its sample, this clonotype was seen a few times. The rearrangement links TRBV19 to TRBJ2-5; D unclear. Per the germline V gene, CDR1 is LNHDA and CDR2 is SQIVND (reference sequence). V was pared by 1 base and J by 2 bases, with 8 bases between. The CDR3 consists of 14 residues. The CDR3 protein is CASSIANTQETQYF. CDR3 in DNA: TGTGCCAGTAGTATAGCGAACACTCAAGAGACCCAGTACTTC. Based on the CDR3 plus reference TRBV19 and TRBJ2-5, the full variable domain is DGGITQSPKYLFRKEGQNVTLSCEQNLNHDAMYWYRQDPGQGLRLIYYSQIVNDFQKGDIAEGYSVSREKKESFPLTVTSAQKNPTAFYLCASSIANTQETQYFGPGTRLLVL.

A single count supports this clonotype. The V gene is TRBV4-1, the J gene TRBJ2-5, with TRBD2 as a possible D gene (5 bases). Trimming pared 0 bases from V and 5 bases from J, leaving 16 bases between. This CDR3 comprises 16 residues. Germline V gene data show CDR1 as MGHRA and CDR2 as YSYEKL. CDR3 bases: TGCGCCAGCAGCCAAGATATAACCCGGGGATGGGAGACCCAGTACTTC. Protein: CASSQDITRGWETQYF.

This clonotype was detected only a few times. The chain carries TRBV27 and TRBJ1-5; the match to TRBD1 covers 7 bases. CDR3 length: 15 amino acids. Germline V gene data show CDR1 as MNHEY and CDR2 as SMNVEV (reference sequence). Trimming at V came to 4 bases and at J to 3 bases, leaving 6 bases not matched to a gene. The CDR3 coding sequence is TGTGCCAGCAGTTCCCAGGGGGTAAACAATCAGCCCCAGCATTTT. Translating it yields CASSSQGVNNQPQHF.

This chain links TRBV20-1 with TRBJ2-7; D might be TRBD1 (5 bases). The CDR3 totals 13 residues. The V gene lost 0 bases and the J gene lost 3 bases, with 9 bases spanning the gap. Germline V gene data show CDR1 as DFQATT and CDR2 as SNEGSKA (reference sequence). DNA of the CDR3: TGCAGTGCTAGAGATACTGACAGCTACGAGCAGTACTTC. This codes for CSARDTDSYEQYF.

In its sample, this clonotype was seen once. The CDR3 DNA reads TGTGCCAGCAGCAGTAGGCCGGGACAGGGGGCCTACGAGCAGTACTTC. This sequence encodes CASSSRPGQGAYEQYF. This rearrangement joins TRBV7-2 to TRBJ2-7, with 11 bases that match TRBD1. There are 16 residues in the CDR3. Germline-derived CDR1 and CDR2 are SGHTA and FQGNSA. Trimming took 5 bases from V and 2 from J; bases not matched to a gene: 8.

This chain links TRBV29-1 with TRBJ2-7, with TRBD1 matching over 7 bases. V lost 5 bases and J lost 4; bases outside the gene matches: 8. The CDR3 spans 13 residues. Germline V gene lookup returns CDR1 SQVTM and CDR2 ANQGSEA. CDR3 residues: CSVWRQGEYEQYF. CDR3 nucleotides: TGCAGCGTTTGGCGACAGGGAGAATACGAGCAGTACTTC.

The chain employs TRBV19 and TRBJ2-7; unclear D gene. V lost 1 base to trimming and J lost 5 bases, with 15 bases between them. The CDR3 is 15 amino acids. Per germline, CDR1 LNHDA and CDR2 SQIVND (reference sequence). The CDR3 protein is CASSIAPRSSDEQYF. As DNA, the CDR3 is TGTGCCAGTAGTATAGCCCCTCGATCCAGCGACGAGCAGTACTTC.